The sample holds many counts of the clone carrying this TCR beta chain. Its target is unknown. This specimen belongs to a study of breast tumors, draining lymph nodes, adjacent tissues. MiXCR, run by TCRdb on the multiplex PCR reads, gives a single entry per CDR3 protein. The repertoire holds 290,000 or so distinct CDR3 sequences, with around 31% as singletons. The trim removed 0 bases at V and 9 bases at J, leaving 9 bases unmatched. CDR1 SGDLS and CDR2 YYNGEE come from the germline V gene. The CDR3 has 16 residues. Axillary draining lymph nodes of breast cancer patients supplied the node samples. General observations from the study: The lymph node origin of tumor T cells was framed as consistent with a hypothesis, not demonstrated. Most tumor T cells seemingly derive from lymph node, then expand in tumor. Luminal-like breast cancer showed significantly greater tumor-nontumor repertoire similarity than basal-like breast cancer did.

The sequenced sample consisted of axillary lymph node tissue. This sequence was found in a female donor with breast cancer. Some clones in this sample may be carry-over from other donors' samples. The V call is TRBV9, the J call TRBJ2-1, with 10 nucleotides matching TRBD2. The chain's CDR3 is CASSVGLAGANAEQFF. In DNA form, the CDR3 reads TGTGCCAGCAGCGTAGGGCTAGCGGGAGCAAACGCTGAGCAGTTCTTC.